These 32 T cell receptor beta chains were all obtained from the same sample, sequenced in a study of blood T cell repertoires in COVID-19. TCRdb's copy holds only in-frame clones and misses some; the assay was immunoSEQ multiplex PCR. Here the sample spans about 370,000 clones, 80% to 90% being singletons. The sample was peripheral blood. These receptor sequences come from a woman aged 25-40 years with COVID-19, enrolled during active disease.

The chain uses TRBV27 and TRBJ2-4, with TRBD2 matching 16 bases. This CDR3 spans 18 amino acids. Germline lookup yields CDR1 MNHEY and CDR2 SMNVEV (reference sequence). With V trimmed by 5 bases and J by 2 bases, 6 bases remained unmatched. The CDR3 spells CASSLGLAGGPTKNIQYF. For the CDR3, the DNA is TGTGCCAGCAGTCTGGGACTAGCGGGAGGGCCGACCAAAAACATTCAGTACTTC.

The rearrangement links TRBV2 to TRBJ2-5; 11 positions agree with TRBD2. Germline V gives CDR1 SNHLY, CDR2 FYNNEI. The CDR3 is 13 residues long. The J segment lost 4 bases and the V segment lost 6 bases, leaving 1 base of the junction unmatched. The CDR3: CASRGLAGETQYF. CDR3 DNA: TGTGCCAGCAGAGGACTAGCGGGAGAGACCCAGTACTTC.

V and J are TRBV5-4 and TRBJ1-2; D remains unclear. V lost 0 bases and J lost 2, with 8 bases in between. The germline V gene encodes CDR1 SGHNT and CDR2 YYREEE (reference sequence). The CDR3 totals 14 residues. This chain's CDR3 is CASSLDVRNYGYTF. The CDR3 coding sequence is TGTGCCAGCAGCTTGGATGTCAGAAACTATGGCTACACCTTC.

This chain uses TRBV6-5 with TRBJ2-1, with 7 bases matching TRBD2. Germline V gene lookup returns CDR1 MNHEY and CDR2 SVGAGI. The CDR3 length is 14 residues. V gave up 8 bases and J gave up 5 bases; unmatched junction bases: 9. The CDR3 sequence is CASARSSGNNEQFF. The CDR3 coding sequence is TGTGCCAGCGCGAGGAGCAGCGGGAACAATGAGCAGTTCTTC.

The chain links TRBV10-3 to TRBJ2-3, with a tentative D call TRBD1 (6 bases). Germline-derived CDR1 and CDR2 are ENHRY and SYGVKD. This CDR3 spans 14 amino acids. With 10 bases removed from V and 2 bases from J, the gap between germline ends came to 16 bases. The CDR3 DNA reads as TGTGCCACATGCCGGGACACCCTCACAGATACGCAGTATTTT. Encoded protein: CATCRDTLTDTQYF.

The chain recombines TRBV5-4 with TRBJ2-5; the D is unclear. Germline assignment: CDR1 SGHNT and CDR2 YYREEE (reference sequence). This CDR3 region has 14 residues. Deletions cut 0 bases from V and 4 bases from J, with 10 bases between. The CDR3 is CASSLETASETQYF. CDR3 DNA: TGTGCCAGCAGCTTGGAAACAGCTTCAGAGACCCAGTACTTC.

The V call is TRBV6-5, the J call TRBJ2-1; TRBD2 matches at 8 bases. The CDR3 has 15 amino acids. V lost 6 bases and J lost 0; bases outside the gene matches: 4. Germline CDR1 MNHEY, CDR2 SVGAGI. DNA of the CDR3: TGTGCCAGCAGCTCTAGCGGGCGCTCCTACAATGAGCAGTTCTTC. It codes for CASSSSGRSYNEQFF.

The chain recombines TRBV5-4 with TRBJ1-1; possible D gene TRBD1, 5 bases. With 2 bases removed from V and 3 bases from J, the gap between germline ends came to 17 bases. The germline V gene has CDR1 SGHNT and CDR2 YYREEE (reference sequence). The CDR3 contains 16 residues. The CDR3 protein is CASSFPQRAGDTEAFF. The CDR3 DNA sequence: TGTGCCAGCAGCTTTCCCCAGAGGGCGGGGGACACTGAAGCTTTCTTT.

The chain combines TRBV5-4 with TRBJ2-2; TRBD1 matches at 9 bases. Per the germline V gene, CDR1 is SGHNT and CDR2 is YYREEE (reference sequence). J was trimmed by 5 bases and V by 5 bases; bases with no gene match: 10. The CDR3 has 16 residues. The CDR3 is CASSDQQGAVTGELFF. As DNA, the CDR3 is TGTGCCAGCAGTGATCAACAGGGGGCGGTAACCGGGGAGCTGTTTTTT.

The chain employs TRBV19 and TRBJ2-3; 7 nucleotides agree with TRBD1. The CDR3 covers 13 residues. The J segment lost 2 bases and the V segment lost 10 bases, leaving 6 bases of the junction unmatched. Per germline, CDR1 LNHDA and CDR2 SQIVND (reference sequence). The CDR3 DNA is TGTGCCACCTCGGGACAGTTCACAGATACGCAGTATTTT. Protein sequence: CATSGQFTDTQYF.

The chain recombines TRBV7-2 with TRBJ1-1; maybe TRBD1 (5 bases). The V end lost 0 bases, the J end lost 4 bases, and 6 bases lay between the germline ends. The CDR3 spans 13 residues. Germline V lookup: CDR1 SGHTA, CDR2 FQGNSA. Here the CDR3 DNA reads TGTGCCAGCAGCTTAGCAGGGGCCACTGAAGCTTTCTTT. Its translation is CASSLAGATEAFF.

This clone was found once. The chain combines TRBV10-1 with TRBJ2-2, with a tentative D call TRBD1 (5 bases). Germline V CDR1 and CDR2: WNHNN, SYGVQD (reference sequence). CDR3 length: 13 residues. V lost 6 bases and J lost 4, with 9 bases in between. CDR3 protein: CASSRTPTGELFF. CDR3 DNA: TGCGCCAGCAGCCGGACACCCACCGGGGAGCTGTTTTTT.

The chain is built from TRBV27 and TRBJ2-1; a weak D match, TRBD2 (6 bases). The V and J ends lost 3 bases and 6 bases respectively, with 9 bases between them. Looked up from germline, CDR1 is MNHEY and CDR2 is SMNVEV (reference sequence). The CDR3 loop spans 13 amino acids. CDR3 sequence (DNA): TGTGCCAGCAGTTTCCCCGGGAGCAATGAGCAGTTCTTC. Translated: CASSFPGSNEQFF.

The chain has TRBV30 and TRBJ1-5, with D perhaps TRBD1 (6 bases). Germline V gene lookup returns CDR1 GTSNPN and CDR2 SVGIG (reference sequence). V gave up 2 bases and J gave up 4 bases, with 9 bases separating them. The CDR3 runs to 13 residues. CDR3 nucleotides: TGTGCCTGGAGTCTTCAGGGGAATCAGCCCCAGCATTTT. Encoded protein: CAWSLQGNQPQHF.

The chain links TRBV4-3 to TRBJ2-5; D perhaps matches TRBD2 (6 bases). The CDR3 extends over 16 amino acids. V lost 0 bases, J lost 5 bases, and 16 bases lay in between. Per germline, CDR1 LGHNA and CDR2 YSLEER. CDR3 in amino acids: CASSQDPAGSIETQYF. The CDR3, as DNA: TGCGCCAGCAGCCAAGATCCCGCCGGGAGTATCGAGACCCAGTACTTC.

The chain recombines TRBV7-2 with TRBJ1-5; 7 bases fit TRBD1. This CDR3 is built from 13 residues. The V and J ends lost 3 bases and 11 bases, in that order; junction bases with no gene match: 7. The germline V gene encodes CDR1 SGHTA and CDR2 FQGNSA. The CDR3: CASSFRQGGAQHF. The CDR3 DNA reads as TGTGCCAGCAGCTTTCGACAGGGTGGAGCCCAGCATTTT.

This chain links TRBV10-3 with TRBJ2-1; 7 bases are a match to TRBD2. Germline assignment: CDR1 ENHRY and CDR2 SYGVKD. With V trimmed by 8 bases and J by 6 bases, 7 bases remained unmatched. This CDR3 comprises 13 residues. CDR3 coding DNA: TGTGCCATCCTAGCGGAGAGGGGCAATGAGCAGTTCTTC. Residues: CAILAERGNEQFF.

This rearrangement joins TRBV3-1 (or the pseudogene TRBV3-2) to TRBJ1-5, with D possibly TRBD1 on 5 matching bases. The CDR3 contains 12 residues. CDR1 and CDR2 (germline): LGHDT, YNNKEL (reference sequence). Trimming took off 4 bases at V and 8 bases at J, with 9 bases between the two ends. The CDR3 loop reads CASSPQGKPQHF. In DNA, the CDR3 is TGTGCCAGCAGCCCTCAGGGTAAGCCCCAGCATTTT.

The rearrangement uses TRBV9 and TRBJ2-7; D unclear. CDR1 and CDR2 from the germline V gene are SGDLS and YYNGEE. The length of the CDR3 is 14 residues. Trimming took off 0 bases at V and 0 bases at J, with 7 bases between the two ends. The CDR3 protein is CASSVGPSSYEQYF. CDR3 DNA: TGTGCCAGCAGCGTAGGACCTAGCTCCTACGAGCAGTACTTC.

V is TRBV19 and J is TRBJ2-1, with 9 bases fitting TRBD2. V was clipped by 2 bases and J by 6 bases; unmatched bases: 8. The CDR3 covers 16 residues. Germline V gene data show CDR1 as LNHDA and CDR2 as SQIVND (reference sequence). CDR3 bases: TGTGCCAGTAGTATACGGACTAGCGCGTCCCCCAATGAGCAGTTCTTC. Its protein is CASSIRTSASPNEQFF.

The CDR3 sequence is CASRGTGLRTEAFF. In DNA form, the CDR3 reads TGTGCCAGTAGAGGGACAGGGCTCCGGACTGAAGCTTTCTTT. The chain has TRBV19 and TRBJ1-1, with 9 bases aligning to TRBD1. The CDR3 has 14 amino acids. Germline lookup yields CDR1 LNHDA and CDR2 SQIVND (reference sequence). V shed 6 bases and J 5 bases; nucleotides not matched to a gene: 7.

CDR3 bases: TGTGCCAGCAGCTTATATAGCGGCAGGGGGCGCGACGAGCAGTACTTC. Protein sequence: CASSLYSGRGRDEQYF. This chain joins TRBV7-9 and TRBJ2-7, with TRBD1 matching 8 bases. The CDR3 contains 16 residues. From germline, CDR1 is SEHNR and CDR2 FQNEAQ (reference sequence). J was trimmed by 5 bases and V by 2 bases; bases with no gene match: 11.

This chain uses TRBV6-6 with TRBJ1-6; D is perhaps TRBD1 (6 bases). V lost 4 bases, J lost 10 bases, and 11 bases lay in between. The length of the CDR3 is 13 residues. The germline CDR1 and CDR2 sequences are MNHNY and SVGAGI (reference sequence). CDR3 protein: CASSLQGGSPLHF. CDR3 sequence (DNA): TGTGCCAGCAGTTTACAGGGTGGGTCACCCCTCCACTTT.

The chain employs TRBV6-5 and TRBJ2-7; a possible D gene is TRBD2 (5 bases). V gave up 2 bases and J gave up 1 base, with 15 bases separating them. This CDR3 contains 16 residues. CDR1 is MNHEY and CDR2 is SVGAGI in the germline V gene. DNA for the CDR3: TGTGCCAGCAGTTACCGACGCCGGGGAATATCCTACGAGCAGTACTTC. Amino acids: CASSYRRRGISYEQYF.

The CDR3 protein is CASSPTRSSYEQYF. As DNA, the CDR3 is TGTGCCAGCTCACCAACTAGGAGTTCCTACGAGCAGTACTTC. V and J are TRBV18 and TRBJ2-7; the D gene is possibly TRBD2 (5 bases). The germline gives CDR1 KGHSH, CDR2 LQKENI. The CDR3 covers 14 residues. V was clipped by 2 bases and J by 1 base, with 9 bases between them.

The chain uses TRBV29-1 and TRBJ1-2; 8 nucleotides match TRBD1. Trimming took 4 bases from V and 4 from J; bases not matched to a gene: 11. The CDR3 runs to 15 residues. The germline CDR1 and CDR2 sequences are SQVTM and ANQGSEA. CDR3 loop: CSVGSGGAAVYGYTF. CDR3 DNA: TGCAGCGTTGGGTCAGGGGGCGCAGCCGTCTATGGCTACACCTTC.

This clone has more than one count but fewer than ten. The genes are TRBV9 and TRBJ2-7, with 8 bases aligning to TRBD1. Germline V gene sequence: CDR1 SGDLS, CDR2 YYNGEE. This CDR3 is 15 amino acids long. Losses at the gene ends were 0 bases for V and 4 bases for J; bases not matched to a gene: 6. The CDR3 bases are TGTGCCAGCAGCGTAGCCGGGACAGGTTTTTACGAGCAGTACTTC. It codes for CASSVAGTGFYEQYF.

V gene TRBV9 combines with J gene TRBJ2-1; 7 nucleotides agree with TRBD2. The CDR3 runs to 16 residues. In germline, CDR1 is SGDLS, CDR2 YYNGEE. After removal of 0 bases from V and 2 bases from J, the junction contained 5 bases not matched to a gene. The CDR3: CASSVGGGRAYNEQFF. The CDR3 DNA reads as TGTGCCAGCAGCGTAGGGGGAGGGAGGGCCTACAATGAGCAGTTCTTC.

CDR3 coding DNA: TGTGCCAGCAGTCGACAGGGTTTTGAGGAAGCTTTCTTT. Amino acids: CASSRQGFEEAFF. The chain has TRBV2 and TRBJ1-1; TRBD1 agrees at 7 bases. In germline, CDR1 is SNHLY, CDR2 FYNNEI. The CDR3 is made up of 13 amino acids. With 5 bases clipped from V and 8 bases from J, the junction kept 8 bases outside the gene matches.

V usage is TRBV4-1 and J usage is TRBJ2-1, with 10 positions matching TRBD2. From germline, CDR1 is MGHRA and CDR2 YSYEKL. The CDR3 is made up of 17 amino acids. The V gene end was trimmed by 0 bases and the J gene end by 8 bases; junction bases not matched to a gene: 10. For the CDR3, the DNA is TGCGCCAGCAGCCAAGACACCAGGACTAGCGGATTCCATGAGCAGTTCTTC. Its translation: CASSQDTRTSGFHEQFF.

The chain links TRBV18 to TRBJ2-5, with 7 bases identical to TRBD2. V shed 0 bases and J 4 bases; nucleotides not matched to a gene: 2. Germline CDR1 KGHSH, CDR2 LQKENI. The CDR3 has 14 amino acids. The CDR3 DNA follows: TGTGCCAGCTCACCACCTGGGGGGGTAGAGACCCAGTACTTC. Protein sequence: CASSPPGGVETQYF.

CDR3: CASSSQGGNQPQHF. In DNA, the CDR3 is TGTGCCAGCAGCTCACAGGGTGGCAATCAGCCCCAGCATTTT. This chain connects TRBV7-2 to TRBJ1-5; TRBD1 might be the D (6 bases). The germline gives CDR1 SGHTA, CDR2 FQGNSA. Trimming pared 4 bases from V and 2 bases from J, leaving 9 bases between. This CDR3 spans 14 amino acids.